This T cell receptor beta chain is from a study of cytomegalovirus exposure and HLA in healthy donors. PCR employed 60 Vbeta and 13 Jbeta primers. The data were produced by immunoSEQ multiplex PCR, yet TCRdb's version contains in-frame clones alone and is incomplete. The sample gives 100,000 to 150,000 clones, around 76% of which show up once; 5.5% to 8% is in the top ten. The table lists this clone with a few counts. What it binds is not known. V was trimmed by 5 bases and J by 2 bases, leaving 14 bases between them. The germline V gene has CDR1 SQVTM and CDR2 ANQGSEA. The CDR3 is 14 residues long. General study findings and limits: Some public TCRs appeared in many individuals, while most sequences were rare.

Specimen: PBMCs. V and J are TRBV29-1 and TRBJ2-3; TRBD2 might be the D (6 bases). This TCR was sampled from a male donor in good health and CMV-seronegative. This CDR3 reads CSVPLGGPTDTQYF. DNA for the CDR3: TGCAGCGTTCCCTTGGGAGGTCCCACAGATACGCAGTATTTT.